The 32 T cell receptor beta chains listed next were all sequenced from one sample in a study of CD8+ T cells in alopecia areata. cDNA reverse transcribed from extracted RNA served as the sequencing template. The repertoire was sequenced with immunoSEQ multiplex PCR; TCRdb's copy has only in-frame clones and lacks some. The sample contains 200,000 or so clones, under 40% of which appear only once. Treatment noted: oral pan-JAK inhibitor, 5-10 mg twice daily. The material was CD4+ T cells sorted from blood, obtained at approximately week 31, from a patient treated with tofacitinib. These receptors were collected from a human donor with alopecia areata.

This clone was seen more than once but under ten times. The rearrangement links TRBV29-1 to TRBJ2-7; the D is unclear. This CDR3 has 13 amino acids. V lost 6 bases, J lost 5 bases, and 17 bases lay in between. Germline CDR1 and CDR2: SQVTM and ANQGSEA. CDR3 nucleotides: TGCAGCGTCTCCACCGCCCTCCCAAACGAGCAGTACTTC. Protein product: CSVSTALPNEQYF.

CDR3 nucleotide sequence: TGCGCCAGCAGCATCTTTGGAGGGACTCGGGACGAGCAGTACTTC. This translates into CASSIFGGTRDEQYF. The J gene is TRBJ2-7, the V gene TRBV5-1; maybe TRBD2 (6 bases). This CDR3 has 15 amino acids. Trimming cost V 4 bases and J 5 bases, with 19 bases left between them. Germline CDR1 and CDR2: SGHRS and YFSETQ.

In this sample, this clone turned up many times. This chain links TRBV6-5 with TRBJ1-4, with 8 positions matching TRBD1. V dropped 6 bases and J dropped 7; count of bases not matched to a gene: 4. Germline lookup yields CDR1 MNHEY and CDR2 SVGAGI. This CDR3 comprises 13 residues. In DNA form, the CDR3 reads TGTGCCAGCAGCTCTGGGACAGGTGAAAAACTGTTTTTT. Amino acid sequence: CASSSGTGEKLFF.

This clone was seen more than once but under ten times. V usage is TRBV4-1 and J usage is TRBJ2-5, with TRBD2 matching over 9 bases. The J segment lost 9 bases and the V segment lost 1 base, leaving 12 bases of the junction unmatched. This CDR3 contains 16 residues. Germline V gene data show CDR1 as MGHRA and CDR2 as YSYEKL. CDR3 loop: CASSQVWGLALSSQYF. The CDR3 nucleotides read TGCGCCAGCAGCCAAGTATGGGGACTAGCCCTTTCATCCCAGTACTTC.

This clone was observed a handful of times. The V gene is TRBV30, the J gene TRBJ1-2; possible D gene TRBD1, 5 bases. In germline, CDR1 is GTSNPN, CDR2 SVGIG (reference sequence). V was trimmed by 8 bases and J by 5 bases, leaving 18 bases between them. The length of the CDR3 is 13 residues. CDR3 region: CARGGGIRYGYTF. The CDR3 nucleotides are TGTGCCCGTGGCGGGGGAATACGGTATGGCTACACCTTC.

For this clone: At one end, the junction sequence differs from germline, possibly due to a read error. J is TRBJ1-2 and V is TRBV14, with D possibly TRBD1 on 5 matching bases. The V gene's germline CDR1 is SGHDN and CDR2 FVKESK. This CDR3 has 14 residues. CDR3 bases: TGTGCCAGCAGCAAAGACCGGGGCGCTGGTGGCTACACCTTC. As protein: CASSKDRGAGGYTF.

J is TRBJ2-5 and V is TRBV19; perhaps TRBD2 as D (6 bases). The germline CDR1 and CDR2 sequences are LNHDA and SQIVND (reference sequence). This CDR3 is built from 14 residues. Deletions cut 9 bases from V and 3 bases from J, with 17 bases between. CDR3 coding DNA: TGTGCCAGCCGTACGCCCGGAGGGGAAGAGACCCAGTACTTC. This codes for CASRTPGGEETQYF.

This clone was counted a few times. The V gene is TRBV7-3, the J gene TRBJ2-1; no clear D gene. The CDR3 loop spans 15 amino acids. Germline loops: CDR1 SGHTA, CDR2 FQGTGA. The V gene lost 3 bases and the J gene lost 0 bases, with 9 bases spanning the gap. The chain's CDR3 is CASSFFHGSYNEQFF. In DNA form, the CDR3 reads TGTGCCAGCAGCTTTTTCCATGGCTCCTACAATGAGCAGTTCTTC.

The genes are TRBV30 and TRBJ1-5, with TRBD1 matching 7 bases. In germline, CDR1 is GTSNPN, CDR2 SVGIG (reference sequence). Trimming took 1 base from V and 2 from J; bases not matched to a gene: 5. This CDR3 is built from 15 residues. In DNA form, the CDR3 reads TGTGCCTGGAGTGGACAGGGTTTAGGCAATCAGCCCCAGCATTTT. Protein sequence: CAWSGQGLGNQPQHF.

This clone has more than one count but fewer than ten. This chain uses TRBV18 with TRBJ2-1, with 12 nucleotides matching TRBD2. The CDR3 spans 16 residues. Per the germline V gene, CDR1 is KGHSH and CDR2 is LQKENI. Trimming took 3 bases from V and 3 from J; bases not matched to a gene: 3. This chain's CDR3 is CASSPGLAGDYNEQFF. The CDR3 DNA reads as TGTGCCAGCTCACCGGGACTAGCGGGTGACTACAATGAGCAGTTCTTC.

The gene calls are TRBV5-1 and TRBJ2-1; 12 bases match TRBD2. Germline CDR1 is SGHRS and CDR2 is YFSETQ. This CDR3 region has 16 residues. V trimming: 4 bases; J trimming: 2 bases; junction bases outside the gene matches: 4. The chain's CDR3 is CASSNGLAGTYNEQFF. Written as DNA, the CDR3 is TGCGCCAGCAGCAACGGACTAGCGGGAACCTACAATGAGCAGTTCTTC.

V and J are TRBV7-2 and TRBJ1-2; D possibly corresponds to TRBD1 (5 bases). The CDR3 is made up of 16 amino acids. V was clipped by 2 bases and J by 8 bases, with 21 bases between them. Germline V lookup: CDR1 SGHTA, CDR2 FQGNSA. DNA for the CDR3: TGTGCCAGCAGCTTACCGGCAGGGCTTGCAGGTTGGGGCTACACCTTC. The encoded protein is CASSLPAGLAGWGYTF. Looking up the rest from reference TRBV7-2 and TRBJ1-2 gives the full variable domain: GAGVSQSPSNKVTEKGKDVELRCDPISGHTALYWYRQSLGQGLEFLIYFQGNSAPDKSGLPSDRFSAERTGGSVSTLTIQRTQQEDSAVYLCASSLPAGLAGWGYTFGSGTRLTVV.

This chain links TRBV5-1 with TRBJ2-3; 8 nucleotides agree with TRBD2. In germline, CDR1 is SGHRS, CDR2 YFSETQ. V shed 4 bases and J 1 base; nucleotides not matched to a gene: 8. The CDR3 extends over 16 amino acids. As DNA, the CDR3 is TGCGCCAGCAGCCCCGGCCAAGCGGGGGGCACAGATACGCAGTATTTT. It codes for CASSPGQAGGTDTQYF.

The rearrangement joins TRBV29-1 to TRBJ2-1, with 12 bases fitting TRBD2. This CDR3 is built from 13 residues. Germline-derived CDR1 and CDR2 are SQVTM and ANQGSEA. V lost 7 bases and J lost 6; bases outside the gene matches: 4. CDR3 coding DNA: TGCAGCGGACTAGCGGGAGTACCCAATGAGCAGTTCTTC. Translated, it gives CSGLAGVPNEQFF.

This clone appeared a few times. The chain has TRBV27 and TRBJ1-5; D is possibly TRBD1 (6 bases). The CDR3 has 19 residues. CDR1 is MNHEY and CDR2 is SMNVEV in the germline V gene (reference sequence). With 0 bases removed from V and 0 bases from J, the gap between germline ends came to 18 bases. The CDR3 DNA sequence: TGTGCCAGCAGTTTATCCGCAAACAGGGAGCCTTATAGCAATCAGCCCCAGCATTTT. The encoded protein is CASSLSANREPYSNQPQHF.

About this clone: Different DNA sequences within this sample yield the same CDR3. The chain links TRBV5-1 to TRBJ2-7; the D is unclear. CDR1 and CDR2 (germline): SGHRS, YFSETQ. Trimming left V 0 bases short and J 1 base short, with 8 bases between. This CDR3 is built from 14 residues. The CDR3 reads CASSLVSGSYEQYF. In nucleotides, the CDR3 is TGCGCCAGCAGCTTGGTATCCGGGTCCTACGAGCAGTACTTC. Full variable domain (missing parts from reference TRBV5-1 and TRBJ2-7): KAGVTQTPRYLIKTRGQQVTLSCSPISGHRSVSWYQQTPGQGLQFLFEYFSETQRNKGNFPGRFSGRQFSNSRSEMNVSTLELGDSALYLCASSLVSGSYEQYFGPGTRLTVT.

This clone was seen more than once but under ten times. The CDR3 reads CAWSIGGSNTGELFF. Here the CDR3 DNA reads TGTGCCTGGAGTATCGGGGGTTCGAACACCGGGGAGCTGTTTTTT. The chain employs TRBV30 and TRBJ2-2; a weak D match, TRBD2 (6 bases). The V end lost 2 bases, the J end lost 0 bases, and 10 bases lay between the germline ends. Germline CDR1 reads GTSNPN; CDR2 reads SVGIG (reference sequence). The CDR3 length is 15 residues.

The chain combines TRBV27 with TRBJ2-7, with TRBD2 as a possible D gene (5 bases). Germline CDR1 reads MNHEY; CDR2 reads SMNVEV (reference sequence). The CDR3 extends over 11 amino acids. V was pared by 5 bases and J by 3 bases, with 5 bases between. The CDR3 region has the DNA TGTGCCAGCAGTGAGGGCTACGAGCAGTACTTC. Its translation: CASSEGYEQYF.

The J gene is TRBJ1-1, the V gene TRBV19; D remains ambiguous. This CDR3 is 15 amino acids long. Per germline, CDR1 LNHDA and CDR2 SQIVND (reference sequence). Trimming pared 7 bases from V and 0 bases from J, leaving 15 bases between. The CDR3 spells CASIRRAEMNTEAFF. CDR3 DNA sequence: TGTGCCAGTATCCGCAGAGCGGAGATGAACACTGAAGCTTTCTTT. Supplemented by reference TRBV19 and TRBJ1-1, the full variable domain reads DGGITQSPKYLFRKEGQNVTLSCEQNLNHDAMYWYRQDPGQGLRLIYYSQIVNDFQKGDIAEGYSVSREKKESFPLTVTSAQKNPTAFYLCASIRRAEMNTEAFFGQGTRLTVV.

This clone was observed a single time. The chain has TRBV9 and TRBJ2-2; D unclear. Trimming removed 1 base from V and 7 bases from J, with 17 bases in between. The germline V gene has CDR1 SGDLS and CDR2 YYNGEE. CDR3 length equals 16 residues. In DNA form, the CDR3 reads TGTGCCAGCAGCGTAAAGGTTTTACCCCCTATCGGGGAGCTGTTTTTT. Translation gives CASSVKVLPPIGELFF.

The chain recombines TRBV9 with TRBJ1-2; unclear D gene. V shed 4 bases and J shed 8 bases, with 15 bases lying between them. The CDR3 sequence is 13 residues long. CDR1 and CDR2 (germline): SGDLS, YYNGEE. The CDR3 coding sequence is TGTGCCAGCAGCCCCCTCCGGGGAAGCGGCTACACCTTC. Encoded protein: CASSPLRGSGYTF.

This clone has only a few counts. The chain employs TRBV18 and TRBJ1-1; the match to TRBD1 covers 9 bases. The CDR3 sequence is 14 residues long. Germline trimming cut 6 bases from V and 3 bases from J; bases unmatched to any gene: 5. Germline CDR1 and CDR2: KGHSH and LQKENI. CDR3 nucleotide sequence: TGTGCCAGCTCCGATGGACAGGGGCACACTGAAGCTTTCTTT. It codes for CASSDGQGHTEAFF.

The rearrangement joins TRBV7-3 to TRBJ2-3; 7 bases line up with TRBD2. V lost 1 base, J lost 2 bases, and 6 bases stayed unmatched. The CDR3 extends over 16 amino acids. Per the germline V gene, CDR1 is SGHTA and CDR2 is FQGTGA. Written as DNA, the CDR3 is TGTGCCAGCAGCTTAAGGGGGACTATGGTCACAGATACGCAGTATTTT. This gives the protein CASSLRGTMVTDTQYF.

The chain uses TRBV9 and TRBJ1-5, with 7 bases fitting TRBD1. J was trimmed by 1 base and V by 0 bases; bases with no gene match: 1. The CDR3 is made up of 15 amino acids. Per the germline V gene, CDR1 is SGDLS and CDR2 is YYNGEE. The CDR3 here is CASSVGGQSNQPQHF. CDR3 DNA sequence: TGTGCCAGCAGCGTAGGGGGACAGAGCAATCAGCCCCAGCATTTT.

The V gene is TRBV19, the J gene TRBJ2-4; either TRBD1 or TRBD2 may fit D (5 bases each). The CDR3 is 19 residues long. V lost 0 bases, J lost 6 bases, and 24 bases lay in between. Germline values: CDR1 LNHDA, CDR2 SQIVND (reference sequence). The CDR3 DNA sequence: TGTGCCAGTAGTATAGATCAAAGGAGAAGGACGGGACCGGGAAACATTCAGTACTTC. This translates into CASSIDQRRRTGPGNIQYF.

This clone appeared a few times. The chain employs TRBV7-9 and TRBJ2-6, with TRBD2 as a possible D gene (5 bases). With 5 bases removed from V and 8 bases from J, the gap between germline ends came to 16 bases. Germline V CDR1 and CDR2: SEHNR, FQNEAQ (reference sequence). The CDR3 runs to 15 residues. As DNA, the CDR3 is TGTGCCAGCAGCCCTTCGGGAACGTCGTCCAACGTCCTGACTTTC. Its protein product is CASSPSGTSSNVLTF.

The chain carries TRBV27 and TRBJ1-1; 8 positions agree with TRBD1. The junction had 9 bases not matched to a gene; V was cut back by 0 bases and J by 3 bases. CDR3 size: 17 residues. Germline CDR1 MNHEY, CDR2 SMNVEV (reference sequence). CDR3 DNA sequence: TGTGCCAGCAGTTTATCCCCTGGACAGGGAGTATACACTGAAGCTTTCTTT. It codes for CASSLSPGQGVYTEAFF.

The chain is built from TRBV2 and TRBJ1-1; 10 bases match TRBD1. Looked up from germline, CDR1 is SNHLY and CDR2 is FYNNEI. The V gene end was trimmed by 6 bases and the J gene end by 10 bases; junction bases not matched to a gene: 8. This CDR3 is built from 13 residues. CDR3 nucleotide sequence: TGTGCCAGCAGAACCGGGACAGGGGTGGTAGCTTTCTTT. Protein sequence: CASRTGTGVVAFF.

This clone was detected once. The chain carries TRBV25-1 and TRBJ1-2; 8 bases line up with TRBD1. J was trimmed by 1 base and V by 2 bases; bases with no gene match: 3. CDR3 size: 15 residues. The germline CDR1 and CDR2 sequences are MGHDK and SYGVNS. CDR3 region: CASSEPGQGNYGYTF. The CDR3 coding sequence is TGTGCCAGCAGTGAACCCGGACAGGGTAACTATGGCTACACCTTC.

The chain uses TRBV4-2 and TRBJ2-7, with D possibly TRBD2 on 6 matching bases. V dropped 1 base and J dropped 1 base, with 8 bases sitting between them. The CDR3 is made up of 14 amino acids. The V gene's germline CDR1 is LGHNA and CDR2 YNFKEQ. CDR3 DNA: TGTGCCAGCAGCCAAGCGACTAGTTCCTACGAGCAGTACTTC. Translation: CASSQATSSYEQYF.

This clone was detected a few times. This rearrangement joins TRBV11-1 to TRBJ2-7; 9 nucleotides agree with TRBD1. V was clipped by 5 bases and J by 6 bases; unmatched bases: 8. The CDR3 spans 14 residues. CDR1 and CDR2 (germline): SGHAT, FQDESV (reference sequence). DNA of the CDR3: TGTGCCAGCAGCCCGCCGGGACAGGGAACCGAGCAGTACTTC. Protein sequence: CASSPPGQGTEQYF.

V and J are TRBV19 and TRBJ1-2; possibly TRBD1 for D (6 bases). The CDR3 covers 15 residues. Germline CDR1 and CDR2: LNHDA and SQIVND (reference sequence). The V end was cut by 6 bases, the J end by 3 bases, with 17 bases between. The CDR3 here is CASRETGILDYGYTF. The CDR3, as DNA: TGTGCCAGTAGGGAGACAGGAATCTTGGACTATGGCTACACCTTC. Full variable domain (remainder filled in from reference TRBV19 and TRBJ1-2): DGGITQSPKYLFRKEGQNVTLSCEQNLNHDAMYWYRQDPGQGLRLIYYSQIVNDFQKGDIAEGYSVSREKKESFPLTVTSAQKNPTAFYLCASRETGILDYGYTFGSGTRLTVV.